This T cell receptor (beta chain) stems from a study of T cell responses to AZD1222 COVID-19 vaccine. Note on this clone: Its antigen is unknown.

The V gene lost 2 bases and the J gene lost 3 bases, with 8 bases spanning the gap. This CDR3 is 15 amino acids long. Looked up from germline, CDR1 is LNHDA and CDR2 is SQIVND (reference sequence). Clones were sequenced by immunoSEQ multiplex PCR, and TCRdb holds only the in-frame ones, with some missing. The table has about 150,000 clones, 80% to 90% seen once; the top ten hold 4.5% to 6.5%. Study observations and caveats: The repertoires were collected only after the peak T cell response. Across spike, vaccine-associated CD4 TCRs were found, dominant at 160-218 and 743-854. Clonal diversity may have been underestimated in mostly white British donors. Spike-specific TCR breadth rose after two AZD1222 doses, and depth rose as well.

The chain joins TRBV19 to TRBJ2-6; D not certain. The TCR was taken from an adult in good health. Sequenced here: peripheral blood, sampled on day 0 of AZD1222 vaccination. The CDR3 DNA sequence: TGTGCCAGTAGTATACTCGTAGATGGGGCCAACGTCCTGACTTTC. Translating gives CASSILVDGANVLTF.